The 29 T cell receptor beta chains below all came from one sample that was sequenced in a study of cytomegalovirus exposure and HLA in healthy donors. PCR involved 60 Vbeta and 13 Jbeta primers. Libraries were prepared by immunoSEQ multiplex PCR; TCRdb keeps only in-frame clonotypes and omits some of them. The sample has roughly 90,000 clones; less than 85% are singletons. Sequencing was done on a sample of PBMCs. The source of these receptors is a man between 18 and 29 years old in good health and CMV-seronegative.

The chain couples TRBV2 to TRBJ2-3; D is perhaps TRBD2 (7 bases). The CDR3 extends over 14 amino acids. Trimming took off 6 bases at V and 3 bases at J, with 13 bases between the two ends. Per the germline V gene, CDR1 is SNHLY and CDR2 is FYNNEI. The CDR3 nucleotides are TGTGCCAGCAGGAAGGGGGGGCGTACAGATACGCAGTATTTT. Translated, it gives CASRKGGRTDTQYF.

The rearrangement uses TRBV5-1 and TRBJ2-1, with a weak D call TRBD2 (6 bases). Per germline, CDR1 SGHRS and CDR2 YFSETQ. This CDR3 comprises 16 residues. V was pared by 1 base and J by 0 bases, with 11 bases between. The CDR3 protein is CASSLTGEISYNEQFF. CDR3 in DNA: TGCGCCAGCAGCTTGACGGGAGAAATCTCCTACAATGAGCAGTTCTTC.

This sequence joins TRBV6-6 and TRBJ2-7, with D tentatively TRBD1 (5 bases). The V gene's germline CDR1 is MNHNY and CDR2 SVGAGI (reference sequence). V was shortened by 6 bases and J by 2 bases, with 8 bases between the two germline ends. The CDR3 covers 12 residues. Here the CDR3 reads CASSDSTYEQYF. In nucleotides, the CDR3 is TGTGCCAGCAGCGACAGCACCTACGAGCAGTACTTC.

This sequence joins TRBV19 and TRBJ2-2, with unresolved D. The length of the CDR3 is 15 residues. V lost 3 bases, J lost 0 bases, and 8 bases lay in between. CDR1 and CDR2 (germline): LNHDA, SQIVND (reference sequence). In nucleotides, the CDR3 is TGTGCCAGTAGTATCGTTGCGGCGAACACCGGGGAGCTGTTTTTT. It yields the protein CASSIVAANTGELFF. Complete variable domain (other parts from reference TRBV19 and TRBJ2-2): DGGITQSPKYLFRKEGQNVTLSCEQNLNHDAMYWYRQDPGQGLRLIYYSQIVNDFQKGDIAEGYSVSREKKESFPLTVTSAQKNPTAFYLCASSIVAANTGELFFGEGSRLTVL.

This chain links TRBV25-1 with TRBJ1-1; D not resolved. Germline CDR1 and CDR2: MGHDK and SYGVNS. V was trimmed by 3 bases and J by 2 bases, leaving 10 bases between them. CDR3 length equals 14 residues. CDR3 amino acids: CASSERASNTEAFF. In DNA, the CDR3 is TGTGCCAGCAGTGAGCGGGCTTCTAACACTGAAGCTTTCTTT. The full variable domain, in which reference TRBV25-1 and TRBJ1-1 provide the parts outside the CDR3, is EADIYQTPRYLVIGTGKKITLECSQTMGHDKMYWYQQDPGMELHLIHYSYGVNSTEKGDLSSESTVSRIRTEHFPLTLESARPSHTSQYLCASSERASNTEAFFGQGTRLTVV.

The chain has TRBV7-9 and TRBJ2-1; the D is unclear. This CDR3 has 13 amino acids. V dropped 1 base and J dropped 8 bases, with 9 bases sitting between them. Germline CDR1 and CDR2: SEHNR and FQNEAQ (reference sequence). The CDR3 is CASSLVGEDEQFF. In DNA form, the CDR3 reads TGTGCCAGCAGCTTAGTGGGTGAGGATGAGCAGTTCTTC.

The rearrangement links TRBV7-2 to TRBJ2-7, with TRBD2 matching 7 bases. CDR1 SGHTA and CDR2 FQGNSA come from the germline V gene. The CDR3 spans 15 residues. V dropped 5 bases and J dropped 0; count of bases not matched to a gene: 7. The CDR3 coding sequence is TGTGCCAGCAGCCGGGGGGAACTAAGCTCCTACGAGCAGTACTTC. It encodes CASSRGELSSYEQYF.

For this clone: Within the sample, other DNA sequences also encode this same CDR3. This chain connects TRBV6-6 to TRBJ1-1, with D perhaps matching TRBD1 (5 bases). The length of the CDR3 is 15 residues. The V gene's germline CDR1 is MNHNY and CDR2 SVGAGI (reference sequence). Trimming shortened V by 4 bases and J by 8 bases, and 20 bases separated the two germline ends. The CDR3 bases are TGTGCCAGCAGTTCCCCCGTGACAGCAAGCACCGAAGCTTTCTTT. Translated, it gives CASSSPVTASTEAFF.

This sequence joins TRBV5-1 and TRBJ2-1; tentative D call: TRBD2 (6 bases). CDR3 size: 16 residues. The germline V gene encodes CDR1 SGHRS and CDR2 YFSETQ. V lost 0 bases and J 1 base, leaving 11 bases between the germline ends. Here the CDR3 reads CASSLVFGGSYNEQFF. CDR3 DNA: TGCGCCAGCAGCTTGGTCTTCGGGGGATCCTACAATGAGCAGTTCTTC.

This chain joins TRBV15 and TRBJ2-7; D is ambiguous. With 0 bases removed from V and 3 bases from J, the gap between germline ends came to 6 bases. Looked up from germline, CDR1 is LNHNV and CDR2 is YYDKDF (reference sequence). This CDR3 is 13 amino acids long. The CDR3 DNA reads as TGTGCCACCAGCAGAGATCCCATCTACGAGCAGTACTTC. Its protein product is CATSRDPIYEQYF.

This rearrangement joins TRBV2 to TRBJ2-3, with TRBD1 identical over 12 bases. V shed 8 bases, J shed 5 bases, and the junction held 5 bases outside the gene matches. The CDR3 runs to 14 residues. Germline CDR1 is SNHLY and CDR2 is FYNNEI. The CDR3, as DNA: TGTGCCAGCCAACGGGACAGGGGGCTAGATACGCAGTATTTT. Translating it yields CASQRDRGLDTQYF.

The chain combines TRBV19 with TRBJ2-5; 7 bases align to TRBD1. CDR3 size: 13 residues. Germline V CDR1 and CDR2: LNHDA, SQIVND (reference sequence). The V segment lost 6 bases and the J segment 4 bases; nucleotides outside the gene matches: 5. The DNA of the CDR3 is TGTGCCAGTAGGTCGACAGGGCTAGAGACCCAGTACTTC. Amino acid sequence: CASRSTGLETQYF. Based on the CDR3 plus reference TRBV19 and TRBJ2-5, the full variable domain is DGGITQSPKYLFRKEGQNVTLSCEQNLNHDAMYWYRQDPGQGLRLIYYSQIVNDFQKGDIAEGYSVSREKKESFPLTVTSAQKNPTAFYLCASRSTGLETQYFGPGTRLLVL.

The sample holds a few counts of this clone. This chain links TRBV6-5 with TRBJ1-1, with 7 bases fitting TRBD1. Trimming at V came to 5 bases and at J to 1 base, leaving 7 bases not matched to a gene. Germline assignment: CDR1 MNHEY and CDR2 SVGAGI. The CDR3 is made up of 15 amino acids. This CDR3 reads CASSLRDRTNTEAFF. For the CDR3, the DNA is TGTGCCAGCAGTCTCCGGGACAGAACGAACACTGAAGCTTTCTTT.

The chain links TRBV4-3 to TRBJ2-3; the match to TRBD1 covers 7 bases. Germline CDR1 reads LGHNA; CDR2 reads YSLEER. Trimming cost V 1 base and J 0 bases; bases outside gene matches: 4. This CDR3 is 16 amino acids long. The DNA for the CDR3 is TGCGCCAGCAGCCAAGGGACAGGAACAAGCACAGATACGCAGTATTTT. This codes for CASSQGTGTSTDTQYF.

The V and J genes are TRBV28 and TRBJ2-7, with 9 bases matching TRBD1. The CDR3 is 14 amino acids. Germline CDR1 MDHEN, CDR2 SYDVKM. The ends lost 10 bases at V and 5 bases at J; junction bases unmatched: 12. The CDR3: CAISPGQGPDEQYF. Written as DNA, the CDR3 is TGTGCCATTTCGCCGGGACAGGGTCCTGACGAGCAGTACTTC. Drawing the rest from reference TRBV28 and TRBJ2-7, the complete variable domain is DVKVTQSSRYLVKRTGEKVFLECVQDMDHENMFWYRQDPGLGLRLIYFSYDVKMKEKGDIPEGYSVSREKKERFSLILESASTNQTSMYLCAISPGQGPDEQYFGPGTRLTVT.

The rearrangement joins TRBV6-5 to TRBJ2-1; the D gene is possibly TRBD2 (7 bases). CDR3 length equals 13 residues. V lost 7 bases and J lost 9, with 16 bases in between. Per the germline V gene, CDR1 is MNHEY and CDR2 is SVGAGI. For the CDR3, the DNA is TGTGCCAGCACCTACCGCGGGGGCCGTGAGCAGTTCTTC. Translated, it gives CASTYRGGREQFF.

CDR3 amino acids: CASSSRGADGYTF. The CDR3, as DNA: TGTGCCAGCAGTTCCCGGGGGGCGGATGGCTACACCTTC. The chain links TRBV6-5 to TRBJ1-2, with D possibly matching TRBD1 (6 bases). CDR1 and CDR2 (germline): MNHEY, SVGAGI. This CDR3 has 13 amino acids. V dropped 4 bases and J dropped 6 bases, with 12 bases sitting between them.

The V gene is TRBV27, the J gene TRBJ2-7; 7 nucleotides match TRBD2. This CDR3 is built from 14 residues. Germline V gene sequence: CDR1 MNHEY, CDR2 SMNVEV (reference sequence). V lost 5 bases and J lost 5; bases outside the gene matches: 9. DNA of the CDR3: TGTGCCAGCAGTACGGGGGGTAAGGTCCACGAGCAGTACTTC. Protein sequence: CASSTGGKVHEQYF.

This rearrangement joins TRBV13 to TRBJ2-7; TRBD1 aligns across 10 bases. The germline CDR1 and CDR2 sequences are PRHDT and FYEKMQ (reference sequence). This CDR3 spans 13 amino acids. Trimming took 4 bases from V and 4 from J; bases not matched to a gene: 1. The CDR3 DNA reads TGTGCCAGCAGCTCGGGACAGGGGTACGAGCAGTACTTC. This gives the protein CASSSGQGYEQYF.

The chain employs TRBV5-8 and TRBJ2-5; 9 positions match TRBD2. Germline V CDR1 and CDR2: SGHTS, YDEGEE. This CDR3 spans 17 amino acids. J lost 5 bases, V lost 0 bases, and 11 bases had no gene match. Here the CDR3 reads CASSLGLAEGARETQYF. CDR3 coding DNA: TGTGCCAGCAGCTTGGGACTAGCGGAGGGGGCCCGGGAGACCCAGTACTTC.

For the CDR3, the DNA is TGCGCCAGCAGACGGGACAGGGGGTGGAATGAGCAGTTCTTC. Its translation: CASRRDRGWNEQFF. The chain couples TRBV5-1 to TRBJ2-1; 11 positions match TRBD1. Trimming took 5 bases from V and 7 from J; bases not matched to a gene: 5. This CDR3 region has 14 residues. Germline V gene lookup returns CDR1 SGHRS and CDR2 YFSETQ.

V is TRBV6-4 and J is TRBJ1-2, with 8 bases that match TRBD1. The junction had 8 bases not matched to a gene; V was cut back by 3 bases and J by 8 bases. Germline CDR1 reads MRHNA; CDR2 reads SNTAGT. CDR3 size: 14 residues. As DNA, the CDR3 is TGTGCCAGCAGTGATGGCGGCAGGGGGCACGGCTACACCTTC. Translating gives CASSDGGRGHGYTF.

This chain connects TRBV30 to TRBJ2-6; D is ambiguous. The CDR3 sequence is 13 residues long. Germline CDR1 GTSNPN, CDR2 SVGIG (reference sequence). The V end was cut by 0 bases, the J end by 4 bases, with 4 bases between. This CDR3 is CAWSVAGANVLTF. The CDR3 coding sequence is TGTGCCTGGAGTGTTGCGGGGGCCAACGTCCTGACTTTC.

The chain couples TRBV5-1 to TRBJ1-2; TRBD1 matches at 8 bases. The CDR3 has 15 amino acids. The V gene end was trimmed by 3 bases and the J gene end by 2 bases; junction bases not matched to a gene: 6. Germline assignment: CDR1 SGHRS and CDR2 YFSETQ. In DNA form, the CDR3 reads TGCGCCAGCAGCTCGGGACAGGTGACAAACTATGGCTACACCTTC. Translation: CASSSGQVTNYGYTF. Supplemented by reference TRBV5-1 and TRBJ1-2, the full variable domain reads KAGVTQTPRYLIKTRGQQVTLSCSPISGHRSVSWYQQTPGQGLQFLFEYFSETQRNKGNFPGRFSGRQFSNSRSEMNVSTLELGDSALYLCASSSGQVTNYGYTFGSGTRLTVV.

The chain uses TRBV19 and TRBJ1-1; 8 positions agree with TRBD1. Germline V gives CDR1 LNHDA, CDR2 SQIVND (reference sequence). The V and J ends lost 8 bases and 5 bases, in that order; junction bases with no gene match: 10. This CDR3 is built from 14 residues. CDR3 in amino acids: CASSWTGRVTEAFF. The CDR3 nucleotides are TGTGCCAGTTCCTGGACAGGGCGGGTTACTGAAGCTTTCTTT.

The chain employs TRBV6-6 and TRBJ1-2, with 9 nucleotides matching TRBD1. The ends lost 6 bases at V and 3 bases at J; junction bases unmatched: 8. Germline V gives CDR1 MNHNY, CDR2 SVGAGI (reference sequence). The CDR3 contains 15 residues. CDR3 residues: CASSRTGDFHYGYTF. CDR3 DNA sequence: TGTGCCAGCAGCCGGACAGGGGATTTTCACTATGGCTACACCTTC.

In this sample, this clone turned up a few times. The rearrangement links TRBV6-5 to TRBJ2-6; D may be TRBD1 (5 bases). The germline CDR1 and CDR2 sequences are MNHEY and SVGAGI. Trimming removed 6 bases from V and 0 bases from J, with 9 bases in between. This CDR3 is built from 15 residues. CDR3 amino acids: CASSPRVSGANVLTF. The DNA for the CDR3 is TGTGCCAGCAGCCCCAGGGTCTCTGGGGCCAACGTCCTGACTTTC.

This chain links TRBV27 with TRBJ2-7, with D perhaps matching TRBD2 (5 bases). CDR1 MNHEY and CDR2 SMNVEV come from the germline V gene (reference sequence). CDR3 size: 17 residues. The V end lost 5 bases, the J end lost 3 bases, and 23 bases lay between the germline ends. CDR3 in amino acids: CASSAPTVGDHGYEQYF. CDR3 coding DNA: TGTGCCAGCAGTGCCCCGACGGTGGGAGATCACGGCTACGAGCAGTACTTC.

The chain joins TRBV9 to TRBJ2-1; the match to TRBD2 covers 14 bases. V shed 0 bases, J shed 6 bases, and the junction held 5 bases outside the gene matches. CDR3 length: 17 amino acids. Per the germline V gene, CDR1 is SGDLS and CDR2 is YYNGEE. CDR3 protein: CASSVEKGLAGVNEQFF. In DNA form, the CDR3 reads TGTGCCAGCAGCGTAGAGAAGGGACTAGCGGGAGTCAATGAGCAGTTCTTC.